This T cell receptor (beta chain) originates from a study of cytomegalovirus exposure and HLA in healthy donors. Overall study results and limits: Most TCR sequences showed up rarely, but some public TCRs showed up in many donors. In a later analysis, at a false discovery rate of 0.05, fewer than 20,000 TCR beta sequences matched HLA alleles. Earlier analysis yielded a pattern in which most TCR beta V segments were productive about 90% or about 30% of the time.

A note on this clone: What it recognizes is unknown.

The CDR3 loop spans 13 amino acids. V lost 8 bases to trimming and J lost 3 bases; unmatched junction nucleotides: 5. Germline V gene data show CDR1 as SNHLY and CDR2 as FYNNEI. Unrecorded immune exposures were likely, despite nominal health at sampling. Both 60 Vbeta primers and 13 Jbeta primers went into the PCR. Using immunoSEQ multiplex PCR, the repertoire was profiled, and TCRdb retains in-frame clones only, with some absent. This repertoire comprises 100,000 to 150,000 clones; its ten largest clones make up 1.5% to 1.9%. The receptor was derived from a woman in her thirties or forties in good health and CMV-seronegative. The rearrangement uses TRBV2 and TRBJ1-1, with 8 bases lining up with TRBD1. Sequenced input: PBMCs. CDR3 in DNA: TGTGCCAGCCGGACAGGGAGGGACACTGAAGCTTTCTTT. Protein: CASRTGRDTEAFF.